Listed below are T cell receptor beta chains from one sample, sequenced in a study of blood T cells in healthy people across ages. MiXCR was run by TCRdb on the 5' RACE reads, yielding one entry per CDR3 protein. The sample records about 1,500,000 distinct CDR3 sequences, around two fifths being singletons. Sequenced material: blood. The receptors derive from a woman between 18 and 29 years old in good health. Both conserved end residues are part of each CDR3. Expanded clones are given a class, and other clones once, few, many or no size at all.

abundance	v_gene	j_gene	CDR3aa
.	TRBV7-8	TRBJ2-3	CASSLFPLSTDTQYF
.	TRBV6-5	TRBJ2-5	CASSNGTSGWQETQYF
few	TRBV3-1	TRBJ2-1	CASSRNHNEQFF
.	TRBV21-1	TRBJ1-2	CASRGIRETRYGYTF
.	TRBV7-2	TRBJ2-5	CASSLGRASQETQYF
.	TRBV6-1	TRBJ2-3	CASSGTSGGTRDTQYF
.	TRBV29-1	TRBJ2-1	CSVEQRSSYNEQFF
once	TRBV21-1	TRBJ2-5	CASSKVQGGLAGRKTQYF
.	TRBV24-1	TRBJ2-1	CATSDSSRGVPSEQFF
.	TRBV5-1	TRBJ2-7	CASSLAIRDSSYEQYF
few	TRBV6-4	TRBJ2-3	CASSDTTTSGSPYTQYF
.	TRBV2	TRBJ2-5	CASSQQGVREQYF
few	TRBV15	TRBJ2-5	CATSRSLAAQQETQYF
few	TRBV20-1	TRBJ1-2	CSARDNGRKRDGYTF
.	TRBV10-1	TRBJ2-5	CASSPSTSRGETQYF
.	TRBV10-3	TRBJ2-5	CAISESTPTRRFQETQYF
.	TRBV6-4	TRBJ2-7	CASSAFPGGSYEQYF
few	TRBV11-2	TRBJ2-3	CASSRTSVTDTQYF
.	TRBV5-1	TRBJ2-2	CASSLVLSVPGELFF
.	TRBV6-1	TRBJ2-6	CAIPGEGSGANVLTF
.	TRBV14	TRBJ2-3	CASSSHRGSSTVTQYF
.	TRBV5-1	TRBJ2-1	CASSLYLAGSVSYNEQFF
.	TRBV7-2	TRBJ2-5	CASSFEPGTGKETQYF
few	TRBV28	TRBJ1-2	CASTLGTNYGYTF
.	TRBV28	TRBJ2-4	CASRQGAKNIQYF
.	TRBV30	TRBJ2-1	CAWGQGDGNEQFF
once	TRBV7-9	TRBJ1-1	CASSPGQGVIRPMNTEAFF
.	TRBV2	TRBJ2-5	CASSVRGRNGETQYF
.	TRBV28	.	CASSFQTGGQETQYF
.	TRBV10-3	TRBJ1-5	CAISENGPVDQPQHF
many	TRBV29-1	TRBJ2-1	CSGRSGNEQFF
.	TRBV5-1	TRBJ2-1	CASSMTGGEQFF
.	TRBV15	TRBJ2-1	CATSRAGISSYNEQFF
few	TRBV6-5	TRBJ1-1	CASSFTVNTEAFF
few	TRBV25-1	TRBJ2-2	CASSEPPRGRNTGELFF
.	TRBV18	TRBJ2-7	CASSPTPEESYEQYF
.	TRBV5-1	TRBJ1-4	CASSITGTVTTNEKLFF
.	TRBV11-2	TRBJ2-5	CASRYGTSVNEQYF
.	TRBV7-9	TRBJ1-5	CASSLAARVWVISNQPQHF
few	TRBV29-1	TRBJ2-5	CSVETGETQYF
.	TRBV6-6	TRBJ1-5	CASSPAGDWEPQHF
.	TRBV20-1	TRBJ1-4	CSAPRRGEKLFF
many	TRBV3-1	TRBJ2-7	CASSRLGSSYEQYF
.	TRBV7-9	TRBJ2-6	CASSLARGSGANVLTF
few	TRBV2	TRBJ2-7	CARGSGTRSYEQYF
few	TRBV20-1	TRBJ2-3	CSAQSSDTQYF
few	TRBV6-6	TRBJ1-1	CASSLGGAATEAFF
many	TRBV3-1	TRBJ1-2	CASSQGQGRGGYTF
few	TRBV12-3/TRBV12-4	TRBJ2-1	CASSLGGRAGDEQFF
.	TRBV28	TRBJ2-7	CASTSLAGIYEQYF
.	TRBV20-1	TRBJ2-3	CSARTADSSTDTQYF
.	TRBV7-6	TRBJ2-1	CASSLEWTSADEQFF
.	TRBV6-2/TRBV6-3	TRBJ1-1	CASSYSYGLNTEAFF
many	TRBV2	TRBJ2-1	CAGCTEKFNEQFF